The rows below give T cell receptor beta chains drawn from one sample of a study of regulatory T cells in long-lasting Graves disease. TCRdb re-analysed the multiplex PCR reads in MiXCR, keeping a single row per CDR3 protein. The sample carries approximately 470,000 distinct CDR3 sequences, more than 20% recorded once. This specimen was peripheral blood mononuclear cells (PBMCs), taken when the disease was refractory, from a patient treated with antithyroid drugs. The source of these receptors is a female donor with Graves disease. Both conserved end residues are part of each CDR3. Fields, in order: clone size, V gene, J gene, D gene, CDR3 protein, CDR3 DNA. The D gene is left open where the match is weak. Rows give clone size only sometimes, using once, few, many, or a class for an expanded clone.

>-|TRBV5-1|TRBJ2-5|-
CASSLAVLETQYF
TGCGCCAGCAGCTTGGCAGTATTGGAGACCCAGTACTTC
>many|TRBV6-1|TRBJ2-7|TRBD2
CASSVAGAYEQYF
TGTGCCAGCAGTGTAGCGGGGGCCTACGAGCAGTACTTC
>-|TRBV7-9|TRBJ2-7|-
CASGPIQGLDEQYF
TGTGCCAGCGGGCCGATCCAAGGACTGGACGAGCAGTACTTC
>few|TRBV4-1|TRBJ1-2|-
CASSHSGGEYGYTF
TGCGCCAGCAGCCATTCGGGGGGAGAGTATGGCTACACCTTC
>-|TRBV6-5|TRBJ1-5|-
CASSLGARNQPQHF
TGTGCCAGCAGTTTGGGGGCGCGCAATCAGCCCCAGCATTTT
>many|TRBV5-8|TRBJ2-5|TRBD2
CASSWSSGRAYETQYF
TGTGCCAGCAGCTGGAGTAGCGGGAGGGCCTATGAGACCCAGTACTTC
>-|TRBV14|TRBJ1-6|-
CASSPSRGSPLHF
TGTGCCAGCAGCCCGAGCAGGGGTTCACCCCTCCACTTT
>-|TRBV19|TRBJ2-7|-
CASSIVGTHSPSYEQYF
TGTGCCAGTAGTATCGTCGGGACGCACAGTCCCTCCTACGAGCAGTACTTC
>many|TRBV11-1|TRBJ1-1|-
CASSLARWTEAFF
TGTGCCAGCAGCTTAGCGCGATGGACTGAAGCTTTCTTT
>many|TRBV6-1|TRBJ2-5|-
CASSEVSEGLIGETQYF
TGTGCCAGCAGTGAAGTGTCGGAGGGATTGATTGGCGAGACCCAGTACTTC
>few|TRBV19|TRBJ2-6|-
CASSIGPKKGSGANVLTF
TGTGCCAGTAGTATAGGGCCCAAGAAGGGCTCTGGGGCCAACGTCCTGACTTTC
>few|TRBV12-3/TRBV12-4|TRBJ1-2|-
CASKSGGDYGYTF
TGTGCCAGCAAAAGTGGGGGCGACTATGGCTACACCTTC
>many|TRBV7-3|TRBJ2-6|-
CASSRTGANVLTF
TGTGCCAGCAGCCGAACTGGGGCCAACGTCCTGACTTTC
>few|TRBV19|TRBJ2-6|-
CASSIRGIGSGANVLTF
TGTGCCAGTAGTATTCGAGGAATAGGCTCTGGGGCCAACGTCCTGACTTTC
>many|TRBV5-1|TRBJ1-1|-
CASSGEGGAFF
TGCGCCAGCAGCGGGGAGGGTGGAGCTTTCTTT
>many|TRBV20-1|TRBJ1-2|-
CSARDSPGAYGYTF
TGCAGTGCTAGAGATAGTCCAGGCGCCTATGGCTACACCTTC
>many|TRBV15|TRBJ2-7|-
CATSRASEYEQYF
TGTGCCACCAGCAGAGCCAGCGAATACGAGCAGTACTTC
>many|TRBV6-1|TRBJ2-7|TRBD1
CASRPGTDLSYEQYF
TGTGCCAGCAGACCCGGGACAGACCTCTCCTACGAGCAGTACTTC
>many|TRBV6-1|TRBJ2-5|TRBD2
CASKTIKARGLAFQETQYF
TGTGCCAGCAAAACGATTAAAGCGCGCGGACTAGCGTTTCAAGAGACCCAGTACTTC
>many|TRBV10-3|TRBJ2-7|-
CAISDRDMGAYEQYF
TGTGCCATCAGTGATCGGGACATGGGGGCCTACGAGCAGTACTTC
>many|TRBV13|TRBJ1-2|-
CASSLLGSSSYGYTF
TGTGCCAGCAGCTTATTGGGGAGTTCCAGCTATGGCTACACCTTC
>-|TRBV29-1|TRBJ2-1|TRBD1
CSVGGGGYNEQFF
TGCAGCGTTGGAGGGGGCGGATACAATGAGCAGTTCTTC
>few|TRBV20-1|TRBJ1-5|TRBD1
CSARVGTGRNQPQHF
TGCAGTGCTAGAGTTGGGACAGGGAGGAATCAGCCCCAGCATTTT
>-|TRBV30|TRBJ2-2|TRBD2
CAWSLGLADTGELFF
TGTGCCTGGAGTCTCGGGCTAGCGGACACCGGGGAGCTGTTTTTT
>-|TRBV7-3|TRBJ2-2|TRBD1
CASSLTTGDTGELFF
TGTGCCAGCAGCTTAACGACAGGGGACACCGGGGAGCTGTTTTTT
>many|TRBV28|TRBJ1-6|-
CASREVGLSYNSPLHF
TGTGCCAGCAGGGAGGTCGGCCTCTCCTATAATTCACCCCTCCACTTT
>many|TRBV5-6|TRBJ1-1|-
CASSLYSQSVEAFF
TGTGCCAGCAGCTTGTACAGCCAATCCGTTGAAGCTTTCTTT
>many|TRBV11-1|TRBJ2-5|TRBD2
CASSPNLRDYRGETQYF
TGTGCCAGCAGCCCCAACCTCAGGGACTATAGAGGAGAGACCCAGTACTTC
>many|TRBV6-2/TRBV6-3|TRBJ1-4|-
CASSYSSLGRNEKLFF
TGTGCCAGCAGTTACTCTTCGTTGGGACGGAATGAAAAACTGTTTTTT
>-|TRBV9|TRBJ2-7|TRBD1
CASSVDYRGNYEQYF
TGTGCCAGCAGCGTTGATTACAGGGGAAACTACGAGCAGTACTTC
>many|TRBV12-3/TRBV12-4|TRBJ1-1|-
CASTPSTEAFF
TGTGCCAGCACCCCAAGCACTGAAGCTTTCTTT
>many|TRBV3-1|TRBJ1-2|-
CASSQSQGPYGYTF
TGTGCCAGCAGCCAGAGCCAGGGGCCCTATGGCTACACCTTC
>many|TRBV20-1|TRBJ2-7|-
CSAHDKTPEQYF
TGCAGTGCTCATGACAAAACCCCAGAGCAGTACTTC
>few|TRBV4-1|TRBJ1-2|-
CASRTRGAGYTF
TGCGCCAGCAGAACCCGAGGGGCTGGCTACACCTTC
>few|TRBV28|TRBJ1-5|-
CASSFAGAYNQPQHF
TGTGCCAGCAGTTTTGCAGGGGCCTACAATCAGCCCCAGCATTTT
>few|TRBV13|TRBJ1-2|-
CASSLLGSYGYTF
TGTGCCAGCAGTCTCTTGGGGTCCTATGGCTACACCTTC
>-|TRBV19|TRBJ2-7|-
CASSMEGAQLNF
TGTGCCAGTAGTATGGAGGGGGCGCAGCTGAACTTC
>many|TRBV30|TRBJ1-3|-
CAWGRTENTIYF
TGTGCCTGGGGGAGGACGGAAAACACCATATATTTT
>-|TRBV6-2/TRBV6-3|TRBJ2-7|-
CASSYRRRPVSYEQYF
TGTGCCAGCAGTTACCGCCGGAGGCCCGTCTCCTACGAGCAGTACTTC
>-|TRBV20-1|TRBJ2-5|TRBD1
CSARPRGLIETQYF
TGCAGTGCTAGGCCCAGGGGGCTGATCGAGACCCAGTACTTC
>few|TRBV3-1|TRBJ1-4|-
CASSQVWRDEKLFF
TGTGCCAGCAGCCAAGTTTGGAGAGATGAAAAACTGTTTTTT
>many|TRBV6-5|TRBJ1-6|-
CASSYGIGSPLHF
TGTGCCAGCAGTTACGGAATCGGTTCACCCCTCCACTTT